This T cell receptor (beta chain) was retrieved from a study of cytomegalovirus exposure and HLA in healthy donors. Looking at the study overall: The 90 to 150 validation repertoires used the same platform as the approximately 700 first-cohort repertoires (as reported by a later analysis). Study outcomes and limitations: The authors enumerated 150 to 200 TCR beta chains as linked to cytomegalovirus. Reports described diagnosis of cytomegalovirus status by the classifier as highly specific and sensitive. Through in vitro validation, three CMV-associated chains were shown to be specific for CMV antigens.

Germline V gene lookup returns CDR1 MDHEN and CDR2 SYDVKM. The V end lost 6 bases, the J end lost 4 bases, and 15 bases lay between the germline ends. The CDR3 totals 14 residues. Method: immunoSEQ multiplex PCR; TCRdb's copy keeps in-frame clones and lacks some. Here the sample spans tens of thousands of clones, approximately 90% being singletons. To note about this clone: Antigen: not known.

The sample was PBMCs. The chain joins TRBV28 to TRBJ1-2; a possible D gene is TRBD1 (6 bases). The origin of this receptor is a woman aged 18-30 years in good health and CMV-seropositive. The CDR3: CASRKFTGTYGYTF. In DNA, the CDR3 is TGTGCCAGCAGAAAGTTCACAGGGACCTATGGCTACACCTTC.